A single TCR beta chain is shown here with its context. This entry comes from a study of shared clonotypes between healthy human individuals. Libraries were prepared by immunoSEQ multiplex PCR; TCRdb keeps only in-frame clonotypes and omits some of them. The sample records around 2.1 million clones, 90% to 95% being singletons. The CDR3 runs 16 residues. V lost 4 bases to trimming and J lost 2 bases, with 12 bases between them. CDR1 and CDR2 (germline): LNHDA, SQIVND (reference sequence). Terminally differentiated effector memory CD45RA+ cells were excluded by CCR7 positive selection of CD45RO-negative cells.

The chain joins TRBV19 to TRBJ2-6; D is unclear. This TCR derives from a young man in good health. Some clones in this sample may be carry-over from other donors' samples. Sequencing input: naive CD8+ T cells from PBMCs. The CDR3 loop is CASSTSEFAGANVLTF. Here the CDR3 DNA reads TGTGCCAGTAGTACATCTGAGTTTGCTGGGGCCAACGTCCTGACTTTC.